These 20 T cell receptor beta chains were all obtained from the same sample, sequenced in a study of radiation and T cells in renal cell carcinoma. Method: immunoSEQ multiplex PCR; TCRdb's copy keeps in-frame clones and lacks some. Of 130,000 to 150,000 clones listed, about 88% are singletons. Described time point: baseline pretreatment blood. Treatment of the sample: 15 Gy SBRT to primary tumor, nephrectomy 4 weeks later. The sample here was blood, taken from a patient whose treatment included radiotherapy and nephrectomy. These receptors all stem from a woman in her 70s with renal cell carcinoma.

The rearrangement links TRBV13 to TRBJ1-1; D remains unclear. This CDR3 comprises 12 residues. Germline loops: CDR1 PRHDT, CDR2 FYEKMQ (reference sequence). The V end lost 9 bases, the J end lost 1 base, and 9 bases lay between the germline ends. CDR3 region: CARKRGNTEAFF. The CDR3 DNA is TGTGCCAGAAAGCGCGGGAACACTGAAGCTTTCTTT. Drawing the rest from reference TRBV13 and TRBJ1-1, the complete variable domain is AAGVIQSPRHLIKEKRETATLKCYPIPRHDTVYWYQQGPGQDPQFLISFYEKMQSDKGSIPDRFSAQQFSDYHSELNMSSLELGDSALYFCARKRGNTEAFFGQGTRLTVV.

CDR3 in amino acids: CASSLSLGVYGYTF. The CDR3 DNA follows: TGTGCCAGCAGCTTGTCCCTAGGGGTGTATGGCTACACCTTC. The gene calls are TRBV5-6 and TRBJ1-2, with a weak D call TRBD1 (5 bases). CDR1 and CDR2 (germline): SGHDT, YYEEEE. V shed 1 base and J shed 5 bases, with 12 bases lying between them. The CDR3 is 14 residues long.

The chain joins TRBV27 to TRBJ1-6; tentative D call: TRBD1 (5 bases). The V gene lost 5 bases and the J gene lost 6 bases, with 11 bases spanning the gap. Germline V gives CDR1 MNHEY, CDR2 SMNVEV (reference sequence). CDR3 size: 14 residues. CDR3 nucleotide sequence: TGTGCCAGCAGTAGGCGGGACCTTAATTCACCCCTCCACTTT. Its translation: CASSRRDLNSPLHF.

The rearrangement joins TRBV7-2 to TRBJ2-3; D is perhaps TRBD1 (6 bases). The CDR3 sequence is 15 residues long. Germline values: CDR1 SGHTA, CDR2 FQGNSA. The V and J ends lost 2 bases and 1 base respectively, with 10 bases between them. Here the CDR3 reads CASSLYRVRTDTQYF. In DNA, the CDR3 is TGTGCCAGCAGCTTATACAGGGTACGCACAGATACGCAGTATTTT.

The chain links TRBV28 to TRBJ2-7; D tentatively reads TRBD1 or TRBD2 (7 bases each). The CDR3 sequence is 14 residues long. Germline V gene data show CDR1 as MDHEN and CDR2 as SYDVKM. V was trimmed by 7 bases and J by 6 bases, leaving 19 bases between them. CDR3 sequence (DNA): TGTGCCAGCACCCCGACAGGGAGGGGGACCGAGCAGTACTTC. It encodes CASTPTGRGTEQYF.

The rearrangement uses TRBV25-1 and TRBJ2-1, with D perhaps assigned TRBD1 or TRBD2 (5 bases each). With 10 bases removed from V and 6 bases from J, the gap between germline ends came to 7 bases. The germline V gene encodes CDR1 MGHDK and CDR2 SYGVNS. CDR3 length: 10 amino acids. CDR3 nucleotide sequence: TGTGCCATTGGGGGCAATGAGCAGTTCTTC. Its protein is CAIGGNEQFF.

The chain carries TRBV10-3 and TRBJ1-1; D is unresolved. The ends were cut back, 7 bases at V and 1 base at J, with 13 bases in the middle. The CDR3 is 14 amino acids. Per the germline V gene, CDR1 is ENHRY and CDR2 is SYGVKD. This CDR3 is CAIMGGSGNTEAFF. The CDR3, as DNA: TGTGCCATCATGGGAGGGAGTGGGAACACTGAAGCTTTCTTT.

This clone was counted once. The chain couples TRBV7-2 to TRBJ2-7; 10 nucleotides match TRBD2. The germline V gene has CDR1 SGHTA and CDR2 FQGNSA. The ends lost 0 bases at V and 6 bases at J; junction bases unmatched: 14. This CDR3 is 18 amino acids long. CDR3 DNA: TGTGCCAGCAGCTTAGCGGGGTTAGCGGGGGGATTAGCCTCCGAGCAGTACTTC. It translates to CASSLAGLAGGLASEQYF.

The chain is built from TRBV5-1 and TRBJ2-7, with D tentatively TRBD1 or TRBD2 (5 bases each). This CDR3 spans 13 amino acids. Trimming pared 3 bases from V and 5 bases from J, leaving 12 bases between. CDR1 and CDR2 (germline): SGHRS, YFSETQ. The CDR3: CASSWGTLDEQYF. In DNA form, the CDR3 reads TGCGCCAGCAGCTGGGGGACCCTCGACGAGCAGTACTTC. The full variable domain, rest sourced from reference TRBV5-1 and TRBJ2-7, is KAGVTQTPRYLIKTRGQQVTLSCSPISGHRSVSWYQQTPGQGLQFLFEYFSETQRNKGNFPGRFSGRQFSNSRSEMNVSTLELGDSALYLCASSWGTLDEQYFGPGTRLTVT.

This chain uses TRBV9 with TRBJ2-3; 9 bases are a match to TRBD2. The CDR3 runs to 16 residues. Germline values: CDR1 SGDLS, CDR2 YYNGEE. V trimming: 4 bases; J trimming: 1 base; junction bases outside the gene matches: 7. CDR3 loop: CASSPRGGPGTDTQYF. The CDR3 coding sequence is TGTGCCAGCAGCCCGCGGGGGGGCCCGGGCACAGATACGCAGTATTTT.

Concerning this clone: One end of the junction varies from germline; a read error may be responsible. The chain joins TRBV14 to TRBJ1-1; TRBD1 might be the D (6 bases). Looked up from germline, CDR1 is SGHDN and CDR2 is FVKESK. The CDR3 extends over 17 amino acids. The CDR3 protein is CASSEEDWGAGNTEAFF. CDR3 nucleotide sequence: TGTGCCAGCAGCGAAGAAGACTGGGGGGCTGGAAACACTGAAGCTTTCTTT.

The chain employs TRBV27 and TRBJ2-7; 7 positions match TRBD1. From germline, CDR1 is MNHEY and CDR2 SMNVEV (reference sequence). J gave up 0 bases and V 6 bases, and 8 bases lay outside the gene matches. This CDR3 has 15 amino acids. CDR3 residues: CASRHQAGGSYEQYF. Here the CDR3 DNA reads TGTGCCAGCAGACACCAAGCAGGGGGCTCCTACGAGCAGTACTTC.

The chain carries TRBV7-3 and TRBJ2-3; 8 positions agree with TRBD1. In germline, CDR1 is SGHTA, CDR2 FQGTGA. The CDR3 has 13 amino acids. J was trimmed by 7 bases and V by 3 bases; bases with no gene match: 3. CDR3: CASSFQGAYTQYF. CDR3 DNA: TGTGCCAGCAGCTTTCAGGGGGCATATACGCAGTATTTT.

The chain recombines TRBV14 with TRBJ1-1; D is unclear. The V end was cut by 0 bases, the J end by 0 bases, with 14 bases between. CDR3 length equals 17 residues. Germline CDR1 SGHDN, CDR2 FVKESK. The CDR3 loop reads CASSQDLGGNLNTEAFF. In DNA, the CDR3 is TGTGCCAGCAGCCAAGATCTAGGAGGGAACTTGAACACTGAAGCTTTCTTT. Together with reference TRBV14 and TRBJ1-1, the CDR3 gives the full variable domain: EAGVTQFPSHSVIEKGQTVTLRCDPISGHDNLYWYRRVMGKEIKFLLHFVKESKQDESGMPNNRFLAERTGGTYSTLKVQPAELEDSGVYFCASSQDLGGNLNTEAFFGQGTRLTVV.

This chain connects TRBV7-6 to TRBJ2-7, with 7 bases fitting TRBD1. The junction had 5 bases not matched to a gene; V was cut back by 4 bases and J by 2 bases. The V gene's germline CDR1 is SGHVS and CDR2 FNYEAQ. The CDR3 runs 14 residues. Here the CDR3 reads CASSSSTGAYEQYF. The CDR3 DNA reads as TGTGCCAGCAGCTCCAGCACAGGGGCCTACGAGCAGTACTTC.

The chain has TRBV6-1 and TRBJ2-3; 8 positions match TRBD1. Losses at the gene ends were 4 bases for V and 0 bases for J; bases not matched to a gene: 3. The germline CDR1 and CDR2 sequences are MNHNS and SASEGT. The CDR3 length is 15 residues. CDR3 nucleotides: TGTGCCAGCAGTGTGACAGGGGTCAGCACAGATACGCAGTATTTT. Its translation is CASSVTGVSTDTQYF.

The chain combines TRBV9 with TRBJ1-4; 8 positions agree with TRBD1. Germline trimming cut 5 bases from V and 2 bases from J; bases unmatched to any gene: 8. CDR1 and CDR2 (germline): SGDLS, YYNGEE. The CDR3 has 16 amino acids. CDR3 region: CASSVDRVATNEKLFF. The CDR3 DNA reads TGTGCCAGCAGTGTGGACAGGGTAGCGACTAATGAAAAACTGTTTTTT. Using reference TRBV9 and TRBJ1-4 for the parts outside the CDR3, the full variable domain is DSGVTQTPKHLITATGQRVTLRCSPRSGDLSVYWYQQSLDQGLQFLIQYYNGEERAKGNILERFSAQQFPDLHSELNLSSLELGDSALYFCASSVDRVATNEKLFFGSGTQLSVL.

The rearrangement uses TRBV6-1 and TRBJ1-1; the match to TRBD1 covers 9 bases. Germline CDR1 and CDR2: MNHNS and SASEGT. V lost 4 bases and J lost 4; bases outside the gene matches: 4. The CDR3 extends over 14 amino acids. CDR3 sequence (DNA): TGTGCCAGCAGTGGCTCGACAGGGGGCACTGAAGCTTTCTTT. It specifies CASSGSTGGTEAFF.

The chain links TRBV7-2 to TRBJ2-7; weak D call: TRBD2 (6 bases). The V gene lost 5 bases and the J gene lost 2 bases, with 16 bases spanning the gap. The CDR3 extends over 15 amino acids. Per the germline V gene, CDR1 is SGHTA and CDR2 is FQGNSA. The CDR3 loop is CASSPRGSGAYEQYF. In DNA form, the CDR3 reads TGTGCCAGCAGCCCTCGGGGGAGCGGAGCCTACGAGCAGTACTTC.

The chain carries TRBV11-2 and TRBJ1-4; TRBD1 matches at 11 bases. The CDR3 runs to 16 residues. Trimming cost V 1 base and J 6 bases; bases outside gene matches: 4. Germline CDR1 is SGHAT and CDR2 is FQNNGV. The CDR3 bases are TGTGCCAGCAGCTTAGTTAGGGGACAGGGGGATGAAAAACTGTTTTTT. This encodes CASSLVRGQGDEKLFF.